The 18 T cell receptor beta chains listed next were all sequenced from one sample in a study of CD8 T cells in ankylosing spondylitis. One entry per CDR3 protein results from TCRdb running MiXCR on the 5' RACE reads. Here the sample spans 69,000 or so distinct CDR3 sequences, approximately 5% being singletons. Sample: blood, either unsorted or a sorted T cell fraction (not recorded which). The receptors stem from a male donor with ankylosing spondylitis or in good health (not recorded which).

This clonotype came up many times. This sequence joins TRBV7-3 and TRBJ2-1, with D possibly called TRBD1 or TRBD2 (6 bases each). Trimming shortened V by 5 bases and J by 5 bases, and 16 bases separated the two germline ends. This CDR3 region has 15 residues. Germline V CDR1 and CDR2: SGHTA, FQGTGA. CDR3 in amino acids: CASSRTYGGHNEQFF. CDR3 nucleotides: TGTGCCAGCAGCCGGACCTACGGGGGCCACAATGAGCAGTTCTTC.

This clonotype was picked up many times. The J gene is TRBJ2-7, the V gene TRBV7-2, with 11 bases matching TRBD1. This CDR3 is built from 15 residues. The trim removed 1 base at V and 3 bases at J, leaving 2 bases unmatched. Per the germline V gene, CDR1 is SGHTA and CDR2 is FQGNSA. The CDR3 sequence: CASSLVGQGDYEQYF. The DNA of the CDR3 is TGTGCCAGCAGCTTAGTGGGACAGGGGGACTACGAGCAGTACTTC.

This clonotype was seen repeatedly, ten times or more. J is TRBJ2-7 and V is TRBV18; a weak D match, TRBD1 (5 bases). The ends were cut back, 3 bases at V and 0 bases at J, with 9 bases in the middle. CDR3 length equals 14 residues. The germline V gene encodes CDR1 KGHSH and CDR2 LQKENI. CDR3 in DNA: TGTGCCAGCTCACCCTCGCAGGGCTCCTACGAGCAGTACTTC. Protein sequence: CASSPSQGSYEQYF.

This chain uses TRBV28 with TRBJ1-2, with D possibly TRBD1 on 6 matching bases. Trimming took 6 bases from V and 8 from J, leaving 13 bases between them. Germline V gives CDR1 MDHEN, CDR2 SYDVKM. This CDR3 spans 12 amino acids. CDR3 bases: TGTGCCAGCAGCCCCGGTGGGGGCGGCTACACCTTC. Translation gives CASSPGGGGYTF.

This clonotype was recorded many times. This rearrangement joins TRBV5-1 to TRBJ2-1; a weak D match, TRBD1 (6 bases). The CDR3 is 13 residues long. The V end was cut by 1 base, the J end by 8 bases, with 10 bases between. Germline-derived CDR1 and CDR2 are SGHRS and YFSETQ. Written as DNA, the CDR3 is TGCGCCAGCAGCTTGTTCAGGGGCGATGAGCAGTTCTTC. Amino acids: CASSLFRGDEQFF.

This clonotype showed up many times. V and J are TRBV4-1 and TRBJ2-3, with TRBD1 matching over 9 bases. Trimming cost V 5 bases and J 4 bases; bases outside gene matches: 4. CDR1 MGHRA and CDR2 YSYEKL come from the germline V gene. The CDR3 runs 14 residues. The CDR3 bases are TGCGCCAGCAGCGACAGGGGGAACTCAGATACGCAGTATTTT. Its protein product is CASSDRGNSDTQYF.

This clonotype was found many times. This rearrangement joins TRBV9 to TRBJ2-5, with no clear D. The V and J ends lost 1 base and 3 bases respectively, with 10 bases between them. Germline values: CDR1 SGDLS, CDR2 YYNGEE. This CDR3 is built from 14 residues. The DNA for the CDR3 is TGTGCCAGCAGCGTATCGGTAGCCGAAGAGACCCAGTACTTC. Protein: CASSVSVAEETQYF.

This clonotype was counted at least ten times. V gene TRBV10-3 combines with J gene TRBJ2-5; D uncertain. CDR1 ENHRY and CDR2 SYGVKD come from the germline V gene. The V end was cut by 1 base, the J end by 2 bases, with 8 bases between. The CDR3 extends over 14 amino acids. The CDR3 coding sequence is TGTGCCATCAGTGAGTGGAGTCAACAAGAGACCCAGTACTTC. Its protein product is CAISEWSQQETQYF.

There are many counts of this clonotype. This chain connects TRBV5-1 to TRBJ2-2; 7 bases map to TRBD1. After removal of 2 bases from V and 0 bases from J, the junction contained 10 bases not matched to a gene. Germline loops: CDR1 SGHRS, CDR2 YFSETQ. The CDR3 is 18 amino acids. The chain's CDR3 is CASSFSGPGTANTGELFF. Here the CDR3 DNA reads TGCGCCAGCAGCTTTTCCGGGCCCGGGACAGCGAACACCGGGGAGCTGTTTTTT.

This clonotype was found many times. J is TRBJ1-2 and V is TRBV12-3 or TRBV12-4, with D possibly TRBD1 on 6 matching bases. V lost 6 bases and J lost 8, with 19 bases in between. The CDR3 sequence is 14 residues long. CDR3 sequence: CASSPTGPEKGYTF. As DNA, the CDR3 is TGTGCCAGCAGCCCGACAGGCCCCGAAAAGGGCTACACCTTC.

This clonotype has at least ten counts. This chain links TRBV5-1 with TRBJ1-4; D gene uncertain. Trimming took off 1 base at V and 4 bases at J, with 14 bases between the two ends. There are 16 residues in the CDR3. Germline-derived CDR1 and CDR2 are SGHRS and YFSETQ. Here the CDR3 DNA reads TGCGCCAGCAGCTTGAATGAGCGGCGGAGTAATGAAAAACTGTTTTTT. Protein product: CASSLNERRSNEKLFF.

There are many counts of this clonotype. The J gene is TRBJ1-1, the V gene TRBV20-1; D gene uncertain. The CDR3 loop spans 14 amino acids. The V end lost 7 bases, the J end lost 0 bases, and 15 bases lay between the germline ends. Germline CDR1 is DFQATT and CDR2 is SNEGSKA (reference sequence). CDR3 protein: CSGAPPAMNTEAFF. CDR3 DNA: TGCAGTGGGGCCCCGCCAGCCATGAACACTGAAGCTTTCTTT.

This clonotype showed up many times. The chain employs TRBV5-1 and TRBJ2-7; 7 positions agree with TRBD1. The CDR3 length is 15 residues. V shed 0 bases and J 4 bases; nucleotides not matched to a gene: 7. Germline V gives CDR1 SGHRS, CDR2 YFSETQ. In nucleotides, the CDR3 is TGCGCCAGCAGCTTGGGGACAGGCGTCGGATACGAGCAGTACTTC. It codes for CASSLGTGVGYEQYF.

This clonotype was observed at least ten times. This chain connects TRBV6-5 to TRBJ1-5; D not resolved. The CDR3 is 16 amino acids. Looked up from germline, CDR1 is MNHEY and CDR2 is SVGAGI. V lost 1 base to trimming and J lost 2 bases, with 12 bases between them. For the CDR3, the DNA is TGTGCCAGCAGTTACTTCGCGGGTTTGGGCAATCAGCCCCAGCATTTT. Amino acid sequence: CASSYFAGLGNQPQHF.

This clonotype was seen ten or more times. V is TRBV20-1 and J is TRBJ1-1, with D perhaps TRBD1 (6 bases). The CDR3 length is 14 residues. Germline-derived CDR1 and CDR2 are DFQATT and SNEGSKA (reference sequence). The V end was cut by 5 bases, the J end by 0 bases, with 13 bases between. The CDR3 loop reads CSALMTGMNTEAFF. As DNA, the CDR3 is TGCAGTGCTCTTATGACAGGAATGAACACTGAAGCTTTCTTT.

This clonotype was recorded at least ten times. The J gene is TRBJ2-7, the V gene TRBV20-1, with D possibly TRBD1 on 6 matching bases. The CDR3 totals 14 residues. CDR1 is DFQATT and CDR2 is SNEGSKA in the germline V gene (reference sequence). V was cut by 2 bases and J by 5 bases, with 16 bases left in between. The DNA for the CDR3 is TGCAGTGCTAGACCAGGACAGATCCTGGACGAGCAGTACTTC. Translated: CSARPGQILDEQYF.

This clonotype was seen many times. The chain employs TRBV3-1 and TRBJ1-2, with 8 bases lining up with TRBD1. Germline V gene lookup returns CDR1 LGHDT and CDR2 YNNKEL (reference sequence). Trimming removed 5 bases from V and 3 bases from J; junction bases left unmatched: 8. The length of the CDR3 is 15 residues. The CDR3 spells CASSGGTGSYYGYTF. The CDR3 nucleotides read TGTGCCAGCAGCGGGGGGACAGGCTCATACTATGGCTACACCTTC.

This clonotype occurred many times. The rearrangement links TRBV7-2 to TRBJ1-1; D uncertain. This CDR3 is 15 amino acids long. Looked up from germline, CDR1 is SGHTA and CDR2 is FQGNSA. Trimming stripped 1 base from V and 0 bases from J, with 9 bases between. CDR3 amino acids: CASSLEIPLNTEAFF. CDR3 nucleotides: TGTGCCAGCAGCTTAGAGATACCTTTGAACACTGAAGCTTTCTTT. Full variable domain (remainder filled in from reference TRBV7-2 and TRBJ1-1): GAGVSQSPSNKVTEKGKDVELRCDPISGHTALYWYRQSLGQGLEFLIYFQGNSAPDKSGLPSDRFSAERTGGSVSTLTIQRTQQEDSAVYLCASSLEIPLNTEAFFGQGTRLTVV.